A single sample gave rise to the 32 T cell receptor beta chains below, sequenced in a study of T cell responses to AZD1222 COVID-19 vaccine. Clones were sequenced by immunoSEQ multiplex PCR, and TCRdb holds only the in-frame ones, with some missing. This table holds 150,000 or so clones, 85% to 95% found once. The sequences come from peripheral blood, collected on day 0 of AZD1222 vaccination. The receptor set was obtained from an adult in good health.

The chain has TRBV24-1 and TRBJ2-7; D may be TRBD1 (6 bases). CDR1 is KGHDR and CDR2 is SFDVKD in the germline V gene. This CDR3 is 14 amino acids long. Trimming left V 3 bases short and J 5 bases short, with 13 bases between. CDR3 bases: TGTGCCACCAGTGATCCCAGCGCAGGGGACGAGCAGTACTTC. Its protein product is CATSDPSAGDEQYF.

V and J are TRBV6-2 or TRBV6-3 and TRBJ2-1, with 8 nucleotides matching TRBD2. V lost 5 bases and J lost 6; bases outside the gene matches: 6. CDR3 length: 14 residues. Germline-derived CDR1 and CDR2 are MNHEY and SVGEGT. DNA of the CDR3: TGTGCCAGCAGTCGAGCGGGAGTTTTCAATGAGCAGTTCTTC. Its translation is CASSRAGVFNEQFF.

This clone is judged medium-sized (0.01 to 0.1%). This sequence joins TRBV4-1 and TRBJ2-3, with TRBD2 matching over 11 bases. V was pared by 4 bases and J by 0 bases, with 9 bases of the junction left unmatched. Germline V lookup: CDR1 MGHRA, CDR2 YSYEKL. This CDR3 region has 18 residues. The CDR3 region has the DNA TGCGCCAGCAGCCCATCCCTCTTAGCGGGAGGGAGCACAGATACGCAGTATTTT. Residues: CASSPSLLAGGSTDTQYF.

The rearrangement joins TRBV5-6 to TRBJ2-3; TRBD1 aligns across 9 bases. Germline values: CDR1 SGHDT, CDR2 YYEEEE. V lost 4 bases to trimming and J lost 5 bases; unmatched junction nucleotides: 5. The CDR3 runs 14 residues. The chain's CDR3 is CASSPGTGLDTQYF. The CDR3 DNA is TGTGCCAGCAGCCCGGGGACAGGGTTAGATACGCAGTATTTT.

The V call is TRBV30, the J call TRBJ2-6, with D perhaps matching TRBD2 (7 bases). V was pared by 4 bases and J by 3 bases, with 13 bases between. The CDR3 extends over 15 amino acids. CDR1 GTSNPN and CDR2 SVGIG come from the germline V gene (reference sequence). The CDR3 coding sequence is TGTGCCTGGAACGAGGGGGGGCTTGGGGCCAACGTCCTGACTTTC. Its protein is CAWNEGGLGANVLTF.

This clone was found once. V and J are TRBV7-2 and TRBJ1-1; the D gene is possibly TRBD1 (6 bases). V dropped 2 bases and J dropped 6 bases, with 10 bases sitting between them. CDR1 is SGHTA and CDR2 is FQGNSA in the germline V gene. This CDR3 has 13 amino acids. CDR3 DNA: TGTGCCAGCAGCTTAAAGGGGGGGGCTGAAGCTTTCTTT. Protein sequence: CASSLKGGAEAFF. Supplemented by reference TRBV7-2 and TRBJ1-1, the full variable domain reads GAGVSQSPSNKVTEKGKDVELRCDPISGHTALYWYRQSLGQGLEFLIYFQGNSAPDKSGLPSDRFSAERTGGSVSTLTIQRTQQEDSAVYLCASSLKGGAEAFFGQGTRLTVV.

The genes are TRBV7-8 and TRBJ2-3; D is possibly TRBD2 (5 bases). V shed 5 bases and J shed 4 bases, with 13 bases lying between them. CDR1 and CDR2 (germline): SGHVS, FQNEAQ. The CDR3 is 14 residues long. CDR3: CASSGVLGADTQYF. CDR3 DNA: TGTGCCAGCAGCGGCGTCCTCGGGGCAGATACGCAGTATTTT.

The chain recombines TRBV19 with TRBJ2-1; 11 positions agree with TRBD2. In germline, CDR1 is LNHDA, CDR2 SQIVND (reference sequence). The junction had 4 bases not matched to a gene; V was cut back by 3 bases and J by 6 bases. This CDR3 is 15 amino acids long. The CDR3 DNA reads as TGTGCCAGTAGTATTTTTCTAGCGGGGGGCAATGAGCAGTTCTTC. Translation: CASSIFLAGGNEQFF.

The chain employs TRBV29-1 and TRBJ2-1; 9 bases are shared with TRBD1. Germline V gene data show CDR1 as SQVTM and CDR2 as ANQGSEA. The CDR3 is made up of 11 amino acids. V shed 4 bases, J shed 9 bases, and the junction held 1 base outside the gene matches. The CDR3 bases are TGCAGCGTTGGACAGGGGGTTGAGCAGTTCTTC. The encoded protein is CSVGQGVEQFF.

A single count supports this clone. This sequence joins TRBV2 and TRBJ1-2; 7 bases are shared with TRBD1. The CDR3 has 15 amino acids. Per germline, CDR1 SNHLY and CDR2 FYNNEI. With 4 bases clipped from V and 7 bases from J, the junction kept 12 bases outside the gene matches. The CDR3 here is CASSVDRTGLSGYTF. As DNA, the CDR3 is TGTGCCAGCAGTGTAGACCGGACAGGTTTGAGTGGCTACACCTTC. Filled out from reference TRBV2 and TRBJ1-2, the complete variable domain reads EPEVTQTPSHQVTQMGQEVILRCVPISNHLYFYWYRQILGQKVEFLVSFYNNEISEKSEIFDDQFSVERPDGSNFTLKIRSTKLEDSAMYFCASSVDRTGLSGYTFGSGTRLTVV.

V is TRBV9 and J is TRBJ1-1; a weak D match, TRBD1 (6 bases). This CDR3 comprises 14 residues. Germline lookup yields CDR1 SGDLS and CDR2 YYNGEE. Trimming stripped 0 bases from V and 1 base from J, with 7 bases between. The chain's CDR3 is CASSVGGANTEAFF. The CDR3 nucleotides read TGTGCCAGCAGCGTAGGGGGGGCGAACACTGAAGCTTTCTTT.

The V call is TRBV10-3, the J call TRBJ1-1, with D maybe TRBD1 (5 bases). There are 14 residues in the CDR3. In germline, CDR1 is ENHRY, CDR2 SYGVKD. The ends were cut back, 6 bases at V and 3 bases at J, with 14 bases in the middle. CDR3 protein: CAISGRGGDTEAFF. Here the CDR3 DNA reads TGTGCCATCAGCGGCCGTGGGGGAGACACTGAAGCTTTCTTT.

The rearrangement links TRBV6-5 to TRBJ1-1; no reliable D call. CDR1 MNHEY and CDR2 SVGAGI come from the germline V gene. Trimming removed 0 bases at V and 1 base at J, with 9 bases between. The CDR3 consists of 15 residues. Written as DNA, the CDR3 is TGTGCCAGCAGTTACTCTACGTATTCGAACACTGAAGCTTTCTTT. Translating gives CASSYSTYSNTEAFF.

The CDR3 protein is CASSLGEGTEAFF. The CDR3 DNA sequence: TGTGCCAGCAGTTTAGGAGAGGGGACTGAAGCTTTCTTT. This chain connects TRBV27 to TRBJ1-1; tentatively, D is TRBD1 (5 bases). With 2 bases removed from V and 5 bases from J, the gap between germline ends came to 9 bases. The CDR3 covers 13 residues. From germline, CDR1 is MNHEY and CDR2 SMNVEV (reference sequence).

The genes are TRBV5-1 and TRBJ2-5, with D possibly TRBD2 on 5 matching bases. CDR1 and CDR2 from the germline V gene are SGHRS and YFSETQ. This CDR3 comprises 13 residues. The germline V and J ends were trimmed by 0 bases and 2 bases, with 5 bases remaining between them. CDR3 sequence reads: CASSLGTQETQYF. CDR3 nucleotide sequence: TGCGCCAGCAGCTTGGGGACTCAAGAGACCCAGTACTTC.

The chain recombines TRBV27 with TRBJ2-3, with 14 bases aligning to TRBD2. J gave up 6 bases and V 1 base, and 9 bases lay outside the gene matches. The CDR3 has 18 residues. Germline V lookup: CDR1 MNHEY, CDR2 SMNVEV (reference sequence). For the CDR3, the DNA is TGTGCCAGCAGTTTATTTTCGGGACTAGCGGGAGAAAAGGATACGCAGTATTTT. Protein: CASSLFSGLAGEKDTQYF.

The DNA for the CDR3 is TGCGCCAGCAGGGCTAGCGGGTCCTACAATGAGCAGTTCTTC. The encoded protein is CASRASGSYNEQFF. V usage is TRBV10-2 and J usage is TRBJ2-1, with 8 bases lining up with TRBD2. V shed 6 bases, J shed 1 base, and the junction held 2 bases outside the gene matches. The CDR3 is made up of 14 amino acids. Germline V CDR1 and CDR2: WSHSY, SAAADI.

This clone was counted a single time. The CDR3, as DNA: TGTGCCAGCAGCTACAGGACTTCAACTAATGAAAAACTGTTTTTT. Translated: CASSYRTSTNEKLFF. This rearrangement joins TRBV13 to TRBJ1-4, with D tentatively TRBD1 (5 bases). CDR3 size: 15 residues. CDR1 is PRHDT and CDR2 is FYEKMQ in the germline V gene (reference sequence). V was clipped by 4 bases and J by 0 bases, with 9 bases between them.

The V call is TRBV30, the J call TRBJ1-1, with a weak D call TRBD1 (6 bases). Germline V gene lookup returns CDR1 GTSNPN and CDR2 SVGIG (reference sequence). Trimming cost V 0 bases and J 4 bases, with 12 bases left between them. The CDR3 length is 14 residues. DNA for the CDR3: TGTGCCTGGAGTGTCCAGGGGCAGGTCACTGAAGCTTTCTTT. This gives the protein CAWSVQGQVTEAFF. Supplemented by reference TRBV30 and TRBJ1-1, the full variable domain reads SQTIHQWPATLVQPVGSPLSLECTVEGTSNPNLYWYRQAAGRGLQLLFYSVGIGQISSEVPQNLSASRPQDRQFILSSKKLLLSDSGFYLCAWSVQGQVTEAFFGQGTRLTVV.

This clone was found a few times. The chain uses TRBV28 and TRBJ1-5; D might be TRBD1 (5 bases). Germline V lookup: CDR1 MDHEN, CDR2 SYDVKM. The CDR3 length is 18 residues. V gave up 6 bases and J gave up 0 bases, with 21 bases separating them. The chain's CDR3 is CASSPPSGGEHSNQPQHF. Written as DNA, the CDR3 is TGTGCCAGCAGCCCCCCCTCGGGGGGGGAACATAGCAATCAGCCCCAGCATTTT.

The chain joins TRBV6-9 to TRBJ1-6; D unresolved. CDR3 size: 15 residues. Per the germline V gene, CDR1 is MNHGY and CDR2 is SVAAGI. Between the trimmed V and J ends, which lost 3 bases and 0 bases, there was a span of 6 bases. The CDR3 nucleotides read TGTGCCAGCAGTTACATTAGCTCCTATAATTCACCCCTCCACTTT. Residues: CASSYISSYNSPLHF.

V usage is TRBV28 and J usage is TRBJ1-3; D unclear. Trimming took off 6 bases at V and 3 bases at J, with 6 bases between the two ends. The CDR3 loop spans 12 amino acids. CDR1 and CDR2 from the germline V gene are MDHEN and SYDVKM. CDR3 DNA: TGTGCCAGCAGGGATCGTGGAAACACCATATATTTT. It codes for CASRDRGNTIYF.

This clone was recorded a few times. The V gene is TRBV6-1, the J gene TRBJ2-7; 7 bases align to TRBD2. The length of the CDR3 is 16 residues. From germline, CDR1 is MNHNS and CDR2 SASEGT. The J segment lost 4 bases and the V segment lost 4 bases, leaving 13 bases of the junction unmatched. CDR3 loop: CASSVALAGEVYEQYF. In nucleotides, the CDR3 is TGTGCCAGCAGTGTAGCCTTGGCGGGAGAAGTTTACGAGCAGTACTTC.

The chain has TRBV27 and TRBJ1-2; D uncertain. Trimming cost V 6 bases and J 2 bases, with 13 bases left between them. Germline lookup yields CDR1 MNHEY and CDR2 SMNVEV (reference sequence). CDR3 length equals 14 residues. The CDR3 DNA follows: TGTGCCAGCAGGGAGGGAGACGAGAACTATGGCTACACCTTC. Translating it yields CASREGDENYGYTF.

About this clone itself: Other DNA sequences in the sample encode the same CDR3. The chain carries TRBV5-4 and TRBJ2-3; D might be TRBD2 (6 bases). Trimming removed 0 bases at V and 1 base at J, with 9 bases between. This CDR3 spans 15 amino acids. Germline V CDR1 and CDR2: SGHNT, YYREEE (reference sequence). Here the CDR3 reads CASSLVSGGTDTQYF. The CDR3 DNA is TGTGCCAGCAGCTTGGTGTCGGGAGGCACAGATACGCAGTATTTT.

The CDR3 nucleotides read TGCGCCAGCAGCTTGGACCTAGCGGGAGTAAGCAATGAGCAGTTCTTC. Its translation: CASSLDLAGVSNEQFF. This chain links TRBV5-1 with TRBJ2-1; 10 bases map to TRBD2. CDR3 length: 16 residues. Germline loops: CDR1 SGHRS, CDR2 YFSETQ. V dropped 0 bases and J dropped 6; count of bases not matched to a gene: 6.

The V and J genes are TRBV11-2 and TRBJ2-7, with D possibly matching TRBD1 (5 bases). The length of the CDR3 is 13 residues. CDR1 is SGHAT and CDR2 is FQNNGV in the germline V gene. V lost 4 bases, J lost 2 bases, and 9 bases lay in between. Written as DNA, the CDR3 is TGTGCCAGCAGCTCCTTCAGGGCCTACGAGCAGTACTTC. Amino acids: CASSSFRAYEQYF. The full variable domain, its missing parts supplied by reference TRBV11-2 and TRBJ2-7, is EAGVAQSPRYKIIEKRQSVAFWCNPISGHATLYWYQQILGQGPKLLIQFQNNGVVDDSQLPKDRFSAERLKGVDSTLKIQPAKLEDSAVYLCASSSFRAYEQYFGPGTRLTVT.

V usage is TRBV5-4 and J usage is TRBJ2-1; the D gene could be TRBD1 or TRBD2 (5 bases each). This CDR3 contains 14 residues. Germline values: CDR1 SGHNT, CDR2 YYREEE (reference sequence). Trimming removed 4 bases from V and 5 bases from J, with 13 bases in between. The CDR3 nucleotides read TGTGCCAGCAGCCGAAGGGACGCCGACAATGAGCAGTTCTTC. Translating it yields CASSRRDADNEQFF.

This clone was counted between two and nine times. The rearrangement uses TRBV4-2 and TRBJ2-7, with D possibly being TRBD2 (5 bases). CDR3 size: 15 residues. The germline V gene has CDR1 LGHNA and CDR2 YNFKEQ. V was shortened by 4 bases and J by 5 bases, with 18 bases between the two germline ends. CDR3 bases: TGTGCCAGCAGCCTCCTAGAGGGATCAATCCACGAGCAGTACTTC. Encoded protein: CASSLLEGSIHEQYF.

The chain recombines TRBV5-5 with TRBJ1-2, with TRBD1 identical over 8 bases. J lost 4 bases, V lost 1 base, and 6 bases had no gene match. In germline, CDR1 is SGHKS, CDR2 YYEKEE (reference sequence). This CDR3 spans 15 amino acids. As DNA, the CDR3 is TGTGCCAGCAGCTTGTCGGGACAGGACTTCTATGGCTACACCTTC. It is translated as CASSLSGQDFYGYTF.

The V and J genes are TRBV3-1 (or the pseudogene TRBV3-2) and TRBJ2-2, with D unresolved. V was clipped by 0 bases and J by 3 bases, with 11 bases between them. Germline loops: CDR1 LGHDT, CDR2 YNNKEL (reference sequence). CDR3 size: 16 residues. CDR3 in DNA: TGTGCCAGCAGCCAAGATTTGGGTCATTACACCGGGGAGCTGTTTTTT. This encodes CASSQDLGHYTGELFF.

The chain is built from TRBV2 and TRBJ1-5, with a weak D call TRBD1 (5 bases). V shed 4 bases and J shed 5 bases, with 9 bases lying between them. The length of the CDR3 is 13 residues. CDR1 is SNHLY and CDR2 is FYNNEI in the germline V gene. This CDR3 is CASSARVDQPQHF. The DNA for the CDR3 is TGTGCCAGCAGTGCCAGGGTGGATCAGCCCCAGCATTTT.